This T cell receptor (beta chain) originates from a study of Ad26.COV2.S vaccination and SARS-CoV-2 variants. Regarding treatment: some 20 received Ad26.COV2.S at low or high dose, single or two shots; about 5 received placebo; per-sample allocation not given. The samples date from day 63 after the first vaccine or placebo injection. What was given as vaccine was an Ad26 vector encoding Wuhan-strain SARS-CoV-2 spike. TCRdb keeps only in-frame clones here, not all; method: immunoSEQ multiplex PCR. The sample carries roughly 700,000 clones, 80% to 90% recorded once. This clone was counted only a few times. Trimming shortened V by 3 bases and J by 3 bases, and 12 bases separated the two germline ends. Germline V CDR1 and CDR2: DFQATT, SNEGSKA (reference sequence). CDR3 length: 14 residues.

The V call is TRBV20-1, the J call TRBJ1-5; TRBD1 is a possible D gene (5 bases). Sequenced material: peripheral blood, taken in a trial of Ad26.COV2.S vaccine versus placebo. The sequence derives from a person aged 18-65 years who received the Ad26.COV2.S COVID-19 vaccine or a placebo. CDR3 residues: CSASQGKPNQPQHF. The CDR3 DNA reads as TGCAGTGCTAGTCAGGGAAAACCCAATCAGCCCCAGCATTTT.